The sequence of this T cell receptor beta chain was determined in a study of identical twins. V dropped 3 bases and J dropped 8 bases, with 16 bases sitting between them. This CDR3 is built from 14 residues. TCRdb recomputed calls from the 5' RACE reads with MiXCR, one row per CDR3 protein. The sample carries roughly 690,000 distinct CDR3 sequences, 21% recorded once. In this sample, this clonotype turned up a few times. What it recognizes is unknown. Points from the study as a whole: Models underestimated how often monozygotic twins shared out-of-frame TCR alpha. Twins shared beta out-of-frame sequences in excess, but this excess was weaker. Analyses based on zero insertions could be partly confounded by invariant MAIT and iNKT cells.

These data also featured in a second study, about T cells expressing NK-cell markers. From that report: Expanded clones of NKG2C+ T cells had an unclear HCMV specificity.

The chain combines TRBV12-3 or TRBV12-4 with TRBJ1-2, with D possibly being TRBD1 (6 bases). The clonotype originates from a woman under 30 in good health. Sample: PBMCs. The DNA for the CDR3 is TGTGCCAGCAGTTTTGGAACAGGGTCGGGGGGCTACACCTTC. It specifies CASSFGTGSGGYTF.